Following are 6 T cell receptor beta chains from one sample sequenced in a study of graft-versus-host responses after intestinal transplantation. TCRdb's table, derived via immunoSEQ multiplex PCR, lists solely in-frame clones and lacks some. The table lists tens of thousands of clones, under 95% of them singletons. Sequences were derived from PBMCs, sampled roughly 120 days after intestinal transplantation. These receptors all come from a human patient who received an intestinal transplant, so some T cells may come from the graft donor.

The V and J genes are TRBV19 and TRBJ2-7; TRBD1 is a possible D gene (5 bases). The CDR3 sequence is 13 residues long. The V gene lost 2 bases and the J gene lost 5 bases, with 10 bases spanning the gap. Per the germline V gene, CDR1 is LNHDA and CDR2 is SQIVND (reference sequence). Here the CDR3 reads CASSIKGWNEQYF. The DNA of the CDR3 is TGTGCCAGTAGTATAAAGGGGTGGAACGAGCAGTACTTC. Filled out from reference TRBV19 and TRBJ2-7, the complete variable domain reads DGGITQSPKYLFRKEGQNVTLSCEQNLNHDAMYWYRQDPGQGLRLIYYSQIVNDFQKGDIAEGYSVSREKKESFPLTVTSAQKNPTAFYLCASSIKGWNEQYFGPGTRLTVT.

CDR3 sequence (DNA): TGTGCCAGCAGTGAACTTGGGGAGACCCAGTACTTC. It encodes CASSELGETQYF. The chain joins TRBV2 to TRBJ2-5; D call uncertain. Trimming shortened V by 2 bases and J by 5 bases, and 6 bases separated the two germline ends. CDR3 length: 12 amino acids. Germline loops: CDR1 SNHLY, CDR2 FYNNEI.

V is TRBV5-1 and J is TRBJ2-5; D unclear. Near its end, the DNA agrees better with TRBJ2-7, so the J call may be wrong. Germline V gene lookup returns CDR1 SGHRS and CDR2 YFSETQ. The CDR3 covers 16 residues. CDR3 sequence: CASSADGSIPIYEQYF. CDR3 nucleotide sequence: TGCGCCAGCAGCGCCGACGGGTCTATTCCTATCTACGAGCAGTACTTC.

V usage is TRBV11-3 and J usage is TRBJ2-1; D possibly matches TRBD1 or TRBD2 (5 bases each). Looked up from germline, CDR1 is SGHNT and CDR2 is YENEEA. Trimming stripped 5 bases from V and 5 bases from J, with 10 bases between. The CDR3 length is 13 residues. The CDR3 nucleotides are TGTGCCAGCAGCACCGGGACGCACAATGAGCAGTTCTTC. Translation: CASSTGTHNEQFF.

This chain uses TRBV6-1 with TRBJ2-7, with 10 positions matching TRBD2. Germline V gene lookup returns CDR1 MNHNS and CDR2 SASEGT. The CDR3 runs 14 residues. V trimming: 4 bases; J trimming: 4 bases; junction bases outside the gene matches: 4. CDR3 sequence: CASSVQAGGYEQYF. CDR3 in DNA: TGTGCCAGCAGTGTTCAAGCGGGGGGGTACGAGCAGTACTTC.

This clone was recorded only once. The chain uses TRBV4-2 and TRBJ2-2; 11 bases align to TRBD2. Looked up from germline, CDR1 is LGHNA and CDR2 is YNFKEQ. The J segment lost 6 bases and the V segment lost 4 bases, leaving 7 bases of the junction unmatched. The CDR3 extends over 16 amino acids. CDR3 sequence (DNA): TGTGCCAGCAGCCTTACACTAGCGGGAGAAGCCGGGGAGCTGTTTTTT. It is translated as CASSLTLAGEAGELFF.